This TCR beta chain comes out of a study of identical twins. Germline CDR1 reads SGDLS; CDR2 reads YYNGEE. The V and J ends lost 5 bases and 4 bases respectively, with 15 bases between them. The CDR3 extends over 15 amino acids. TCRdb re-called the 5' RACE reads through MiXCR, storing one row per CDR3 protein. The repertoire holds 420,000 or so distinct CDR3 sequences, with roughly 20% as singletons. Sequencing input: naive T cells sorted from blood. The rearrangement joins TRBV9 to TRBJ2-2; perhaps D is TRBD1 or TRBD2 (5 bases each). The source of this sequence is a man aged 50 to 60 in good health. The CDR3 spells CASRPGPVLTGELFF. In nucleotides, the CDR3 is TGTGCCAGCAGGCCGGGACCCGTCCTCACCGGGGAGCTGTTTTTT.